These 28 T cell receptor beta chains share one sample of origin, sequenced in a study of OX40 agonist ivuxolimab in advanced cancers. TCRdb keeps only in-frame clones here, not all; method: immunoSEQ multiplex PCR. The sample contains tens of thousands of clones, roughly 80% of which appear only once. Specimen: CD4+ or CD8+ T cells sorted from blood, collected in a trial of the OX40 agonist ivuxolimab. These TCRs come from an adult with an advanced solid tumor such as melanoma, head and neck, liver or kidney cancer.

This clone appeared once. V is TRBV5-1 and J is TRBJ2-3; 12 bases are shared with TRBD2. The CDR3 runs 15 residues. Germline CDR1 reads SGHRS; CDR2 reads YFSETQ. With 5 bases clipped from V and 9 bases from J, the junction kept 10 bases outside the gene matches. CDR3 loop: CASSLLAGGAGTQYF. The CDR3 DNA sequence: TGCGCCAGCAGTCTACTAGCGGGGGGAGCGGGGACGCAGTATTTT.

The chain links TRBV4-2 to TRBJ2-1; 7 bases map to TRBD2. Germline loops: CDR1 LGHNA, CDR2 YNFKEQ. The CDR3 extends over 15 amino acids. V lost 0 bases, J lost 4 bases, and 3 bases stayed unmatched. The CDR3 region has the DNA TGTGCCAGCAGCCAAGAGAGCGGGGCTTACAATGAGCAGTTCTTC. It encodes CASSQESGAYNEQFF.

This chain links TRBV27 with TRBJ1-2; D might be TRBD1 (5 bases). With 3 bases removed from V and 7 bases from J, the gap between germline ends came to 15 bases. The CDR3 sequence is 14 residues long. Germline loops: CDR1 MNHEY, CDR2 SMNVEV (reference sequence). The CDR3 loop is CASSFRAGKGGYTF. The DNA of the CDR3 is TGTGCCAGCAGTTTTCGGGCAGGGAAGGGTGGCTACACCTTC.

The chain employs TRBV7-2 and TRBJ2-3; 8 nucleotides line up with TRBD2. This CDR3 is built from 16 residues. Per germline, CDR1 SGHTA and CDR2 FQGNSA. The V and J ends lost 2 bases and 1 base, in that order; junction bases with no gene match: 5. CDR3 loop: CASSLQVTSGTDTQYF. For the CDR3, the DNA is TGTGCCAGCAGCTTACAGGTGACTAGCGGCACAGATACGCAGTATTTT.

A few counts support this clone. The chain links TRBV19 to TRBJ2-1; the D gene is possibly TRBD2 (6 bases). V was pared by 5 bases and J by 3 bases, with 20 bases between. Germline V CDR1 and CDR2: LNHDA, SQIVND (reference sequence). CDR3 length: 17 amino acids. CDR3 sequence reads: CASSPPAGAGFYNEQFF. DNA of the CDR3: TGTGCCAGTAGTCCCCCCGCCGGAGCGGGTTTCTACAATGAGCAGTTCTTC.

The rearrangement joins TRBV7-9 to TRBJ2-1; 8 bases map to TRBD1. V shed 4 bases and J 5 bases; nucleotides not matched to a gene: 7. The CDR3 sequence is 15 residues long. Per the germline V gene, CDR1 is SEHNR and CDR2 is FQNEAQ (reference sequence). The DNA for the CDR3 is TGTGCCAGCAGCTCGGGACAGGTCCCCAACAATGAGCAGTTCTTC. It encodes CASSSGQVPNNEQFF.

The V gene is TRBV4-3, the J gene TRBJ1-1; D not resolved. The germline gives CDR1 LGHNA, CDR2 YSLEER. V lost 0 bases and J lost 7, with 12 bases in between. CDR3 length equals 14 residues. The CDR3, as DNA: TGCGCCAGCAGCCAAGATTTCCTGCCTGATGAAGCTTTCTTT. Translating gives CASSQDFLPDEAFF.

In DNA, the CDR3 is TGTGCCAGCAGCTTCCGCCTGGGGGGGCCGGGCACAGATACGCAGTATTTT. It encodes CASSFRLGGPGTDTQYF. The chain uses TRBV7-2 and TRBJ2-3; D is possibly TRBD2 (7 bases). With 3 bases removed from V and 1 base from J, the gap between germline ends came to 17 bases. The CDR3 extends over 17 amino acids. The germline V gene has CDR1 SGHTA and CDR2 FQGNSA.

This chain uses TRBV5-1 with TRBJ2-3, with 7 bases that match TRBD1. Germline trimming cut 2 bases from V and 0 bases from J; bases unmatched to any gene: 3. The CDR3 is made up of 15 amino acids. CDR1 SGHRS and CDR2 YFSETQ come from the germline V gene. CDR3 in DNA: TGCGCCAGCAGCTTAGACAGGGCTAGCACAGATACGCAGTATTTT. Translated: CASSLDRASTDTQYF.

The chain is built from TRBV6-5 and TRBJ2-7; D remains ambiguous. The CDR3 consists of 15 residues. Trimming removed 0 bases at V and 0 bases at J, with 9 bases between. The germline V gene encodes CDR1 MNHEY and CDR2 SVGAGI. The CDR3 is CASSYSRTASYEQYF. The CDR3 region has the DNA TGTGCCAGCAGTTACTCGAGGACGGCCTCCTACGAGCAGTACTTC.

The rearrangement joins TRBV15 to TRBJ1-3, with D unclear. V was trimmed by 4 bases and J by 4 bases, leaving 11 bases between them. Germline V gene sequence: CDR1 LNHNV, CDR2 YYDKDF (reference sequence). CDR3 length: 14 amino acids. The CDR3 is CATSTSRRGNTIYF. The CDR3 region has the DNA TGTGCCACCAGCACCTCCAGGAGGGGAAACACCATATATTTT.

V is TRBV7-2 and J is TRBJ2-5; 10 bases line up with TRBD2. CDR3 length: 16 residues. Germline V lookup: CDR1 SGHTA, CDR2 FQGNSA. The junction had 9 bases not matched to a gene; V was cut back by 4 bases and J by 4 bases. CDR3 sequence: CASSWSGGAGGETQYF. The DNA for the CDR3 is TGTGCCAGCAGCTGGAGCGGGGGGGCCGGGGGAGAGACCCAGTACTTC. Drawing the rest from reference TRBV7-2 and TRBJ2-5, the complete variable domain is GAGVSQSPSNKVTEKGKDVELRCDPISGHTALYWYRQSLGQGLEFLIYFQGNSAPDKSGLPSDRFSAERTGGSVSTLTIQRTQQEDSAVYLCASSWSGGAGGETQYFGPGTRLLVL.

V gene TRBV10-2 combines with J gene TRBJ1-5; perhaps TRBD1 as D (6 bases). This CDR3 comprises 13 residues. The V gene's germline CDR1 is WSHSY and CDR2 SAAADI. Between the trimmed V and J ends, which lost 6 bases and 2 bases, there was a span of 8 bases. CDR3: CASRGGGNQPQHF. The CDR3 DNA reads TGCGCCAGCAGGGGGGGCGGCAATCAGCCCCAGCATTTT.

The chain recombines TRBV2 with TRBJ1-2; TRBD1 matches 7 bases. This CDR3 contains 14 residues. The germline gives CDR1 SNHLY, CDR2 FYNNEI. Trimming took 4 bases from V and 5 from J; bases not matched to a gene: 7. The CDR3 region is CASSAQPTGYGYTF. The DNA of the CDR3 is TGTGCCAGCAGTGCCCAACCGACAGGGTATGGCTACACCTTC.

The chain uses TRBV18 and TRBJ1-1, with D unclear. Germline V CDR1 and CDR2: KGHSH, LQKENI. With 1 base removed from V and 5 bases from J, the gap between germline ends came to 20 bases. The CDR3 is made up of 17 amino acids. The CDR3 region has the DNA TGTGCCAGCTCACCACGGGAGAAGGGAGGAGGTTTGACTGAAGCTTTCTTT. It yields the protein CASSPREKGGGLTEAFF.

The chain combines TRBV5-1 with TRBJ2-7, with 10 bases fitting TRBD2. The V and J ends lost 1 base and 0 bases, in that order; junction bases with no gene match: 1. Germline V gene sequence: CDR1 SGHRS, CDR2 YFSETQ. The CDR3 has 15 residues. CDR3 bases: TGCGCCAGCAGCTTGAGGACTAGCGGCTCCTACGAGCAGTACTTC. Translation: CASSLRTSGSYEQYF.

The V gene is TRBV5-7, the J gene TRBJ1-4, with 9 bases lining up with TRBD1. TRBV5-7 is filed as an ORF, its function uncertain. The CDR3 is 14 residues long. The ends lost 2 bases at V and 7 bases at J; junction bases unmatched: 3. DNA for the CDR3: TGTGCCAGCAGCTTAGTGACAGGGGGTGAAAAACTGTTTTTT. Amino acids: CASSLVTGGEKLFF.

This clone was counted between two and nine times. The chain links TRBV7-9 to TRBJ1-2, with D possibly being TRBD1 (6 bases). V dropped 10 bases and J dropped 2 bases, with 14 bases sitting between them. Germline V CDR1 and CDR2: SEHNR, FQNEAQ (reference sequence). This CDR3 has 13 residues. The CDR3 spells CATGDGKNYGYTF. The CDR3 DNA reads TGTGCCACAGGGGACGGGAAGAACTATGGCTACACCTTC.

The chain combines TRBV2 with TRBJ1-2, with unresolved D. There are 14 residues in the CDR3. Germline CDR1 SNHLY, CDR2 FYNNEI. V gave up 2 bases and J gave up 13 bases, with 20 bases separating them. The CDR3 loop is CASSEIGSPTAPTF. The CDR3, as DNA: TGTGCCAGCAGTGAAATTGGTTCCCCGACGGCCCCCACCTTC.

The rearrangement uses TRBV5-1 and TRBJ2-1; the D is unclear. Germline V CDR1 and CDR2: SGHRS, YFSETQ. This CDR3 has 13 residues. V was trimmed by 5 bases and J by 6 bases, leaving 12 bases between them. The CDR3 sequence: CASRADGFNEQFF. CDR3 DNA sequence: TGCGCCAGCAGGGCGGACGGCTTCAATGAGCAGTTCTTC.

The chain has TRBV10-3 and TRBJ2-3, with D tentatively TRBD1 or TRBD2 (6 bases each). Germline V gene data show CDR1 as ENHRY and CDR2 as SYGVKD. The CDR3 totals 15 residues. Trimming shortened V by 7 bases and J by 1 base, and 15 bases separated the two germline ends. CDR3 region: CAITRGLGGTDTQYF. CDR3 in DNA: TGTGCCATCACCAGGGGACTGGGGGGCACAGATACGCAGTATTTT.

CDR3 sequence reads: CASSQARNRGRSGYTF. The CDR3 DNA reads as TGCGCCAGCAGCCAAGCGCGAAACAGGGGGCGATCTGGCTACACCTTC. The chain couples TRBV4-3 to TRBJ1-2, with 9 bases fitting TRBD1. This CDR3 region has 16 residues. The germline V gene encodes CDR1 LGHNA and CDR2 YSLEER. The trim removed 1 base at V and 7 bases at J, leaving 10 bases unmatched.

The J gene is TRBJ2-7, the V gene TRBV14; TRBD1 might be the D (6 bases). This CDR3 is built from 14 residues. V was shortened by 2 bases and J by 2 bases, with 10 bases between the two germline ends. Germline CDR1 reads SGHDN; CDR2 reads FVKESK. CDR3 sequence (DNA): TGTGCCAGCAGCCAACAACAGGGTCCCTACGAGCAGTACTTC. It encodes CASSQQQGPYEQYF.

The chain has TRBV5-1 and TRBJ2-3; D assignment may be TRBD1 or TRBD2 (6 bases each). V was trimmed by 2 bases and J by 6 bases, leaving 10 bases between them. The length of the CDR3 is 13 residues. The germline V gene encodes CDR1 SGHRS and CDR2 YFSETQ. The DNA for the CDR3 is TGCGCCAGCAGCTTTGGGGGGCAGGATACGCAGTATTTT. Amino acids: CASSFGGQDTQYF.

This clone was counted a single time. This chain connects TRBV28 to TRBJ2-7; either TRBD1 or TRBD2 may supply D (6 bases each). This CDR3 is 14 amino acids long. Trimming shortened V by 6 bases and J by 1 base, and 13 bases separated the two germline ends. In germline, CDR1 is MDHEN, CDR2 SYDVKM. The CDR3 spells CASRVGGASYEQYF. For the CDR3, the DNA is TGTGCCAGCAGGGTCGGGGGCGCGTCCTACGAGCAGTACTTC.

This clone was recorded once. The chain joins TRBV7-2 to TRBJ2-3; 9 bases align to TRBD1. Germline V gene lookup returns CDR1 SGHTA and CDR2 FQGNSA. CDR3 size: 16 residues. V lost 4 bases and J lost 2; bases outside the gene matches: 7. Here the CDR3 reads CASSSGTGQITDTQYF. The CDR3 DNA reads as TGTGCCAGCAGCTCCGGGACAGGGCAGATCACAGATACGCAGTATTTT.

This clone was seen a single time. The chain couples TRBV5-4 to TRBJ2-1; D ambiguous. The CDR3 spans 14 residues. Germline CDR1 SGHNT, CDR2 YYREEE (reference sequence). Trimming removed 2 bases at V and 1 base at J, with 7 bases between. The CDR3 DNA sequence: TGTGCCAGCAGCTTACCGGGTTCCTACAATGAGCAGTTCTTC. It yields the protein CASSLPGSYNEQFF.

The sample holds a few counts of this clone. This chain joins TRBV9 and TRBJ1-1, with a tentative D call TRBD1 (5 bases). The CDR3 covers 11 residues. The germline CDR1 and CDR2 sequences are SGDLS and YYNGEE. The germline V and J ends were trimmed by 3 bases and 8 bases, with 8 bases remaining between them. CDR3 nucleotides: TGTGCCAGCAGCGCTGGGACCGAAGCTTTCTTT. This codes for CASSAGTEAFF.